These 30 T cell receptor beta chains came from one sample sequenced in a study of tumor and adjacent non-tumor tissue in lung cancer. This sample's RNA came from whole unsorted tissue. Three rounds of nested PCR, following a modified ARM-PCR protocol, produced the TCRbeta library. TCRdb fed the multiplex PCR reads into MiXCR, producing one record per CDR3 protein. The sample has about 80,000 distinct CDR3 sequences; approximately 71% are singletons. Sequenced input: lung tumor tissue. The receptors here all came from a woman in her seventies with non-small cell lung cancer.

In its sample, this clonotype was seen once. A much larger clonotype is one base distant, so this may be a read error. This rearrangement joins TRBV28 to TRBJ2-3; D gene ambiguous. CDR1 is MDHEN and CDR2 is SYDVKM in the germline V gene. This CDR3 has 13 amino acids. Trimming removed 9 bases from V and 2 bases from J, with 12 bases in between. The CDR3 region is CASTPKPTDTQYF. In nucleotides, the CDR3 is TGTGCCAGTACCCCCAAACCCACAGATACGCAGTATTTT.

This rearrangement joins TRBV24-1 to TRBJ1-2; tentative D call: TRBD1 (6 bases). The germline V gene has CDR1 KGHDR and CDR2 SFDVKD. V lost 5 bases to trimming and J lost 8 bases, with 14 bases between them. This CDR3 has 13 amino acids. DNA for the CDR3: TGTGCCACCAGTGGCCGGGGGCGAGACGGCTACACCTTC. Its translation: CATSGRGRDGYTF.

Note on this clonotype: The missing conserved phenylalanine or tryptophan at the end of this CDR3 makes a read error likely. The DNA for the CDR3 is TGTGCCAGCAGTTCAAGGGGGTGGCATGAGCAGTTCCTC. As protein: CASSSRGWHEQFL. The rearrangement uses TRBV6-1 and TRBJ2-1, with D possibly matching TRBD1 (6 bases). V was clipped by 5 bases and J by 8 bases, with 13 bases between them. The CDR3 runs 13 residues. Per germline, CDR1 MNHNS and CDR2 SASEGT.

Worth noting for this clonotype: At one of its ends the junction is not consistent with the germline gene, which may arise from a read error. The V and J genes are TRBV7-8 and TRBJ2-5; possibly TRBD2 for D (5 bases). Germline-derived CDR1 and CDR2 are SGHVS and FQNEAQ. This CDR3 has 13 residues. The CDR3 region has the DNA TGTGCCAGCAGAATGGGTTTGGGAGAGACGCAGTACTTC. It codes for CASRMGLGETQYF.

The table lists this clonotype with a few counts. Its ends do not fully match the called genes, so a read error is possible. CDR3 nucleotide sequence: TGTGCCAGCAGCTTAGGGAGGGGTGCAGAGACGCAGTATTTT. Its protein is CASSLGRGAETQYF. The rearrangement joins TRBV11-2 to TRBJ2-3, with D perhaps matching TRBD2 (6 bases). This CDR3 region has 14 residues. Germline V gives CDR1 SGHAT, CDR2 FQNNGV. Filled out from reference TRBV11-2 and TRBJ2-3, the complete variable domain reads EAGVAQSPRYKIIEKRQSVAFWCNPISGHATLYWYQQILGQGPKLLIQFQNNGVVDDSQLPKDRFSAERLKGVDSTLKIQPAKLEDSAVYLCASSLGRGAETQYFGPGTRLTVL.

Concerning this clonotype itself: Sequence at one end of the junction differs from germline and may be a read error. This sequence joins TRBV7-3 and TRBJ2-3; D possibly uses TRBD1 or TRBD2 (6 bases each). Germline V CDR1 and CDR2: SGHTA, FQGTGA. The CDR3 consists of 17 residues. The CDR3 region is CASSSSVGGHHTDMQYF. CDR3 coding DNA: TGTGCCAGCAGCTCAAGCGTGGGGGGCCACCACACAGATATGCAGTATTTT. The full variable domain, completed using reference TRBV7-3 and TRBJ2-3, is GAGVSQTPSNKVTEKGKYVELRCDPISGHTALYWYRQSLGQGPEFLIYFQGTGAADDSGLPNDRFFAVRPEGSVSTLKIQRTERGDSAVYLCASSSSVGGHHTDMQYFGPGTRLTVL.

This clonotype came up a few times. This may arise from a read error, as a much more abundant clone is one base away. The chain is built from TRBV6-1 and TRBJ2-1; D gene uncertain. The CDR3 sequence is 13 residues long. V dropped 6 bases and J dropped 8 bases, with 14 bases sitting between them. Germline lookup yields CDR1 MNHNS and CDR2 SASEGT. The CDR3 nucleotides are TGTGCCAGCAGCGAACCCCGGGTGGATGAGCAGTTCTTC. It encodes CASSEPRVDEQFF.

On this clonotype itself: Without the conserved terminal phenylalanine or tryptophan, this CDR3 likely stems from a read error. This chain joins TRBV5-6 and TRBJ2-3; tentatively, D is TRBD1 (5 bases). The germline V gene encodes CDR1 SGHDT and CDR2 YYEEEE. The CDR3 contains 15 residues. Trimming cost V 3 bases and J 10 bases, with 21 bases left between them. This CDR3 is CASSSWGRGGESQYL. Here the CDR3 DNA reads TGTGCCAGCAGCTCTTGGGGTAGGGGCGGAGAATCGCAGTATCTT.

This clonotype turned up a few times. Given a much more abundant clone one base away, this may be a read error. The gene calls are TRBV29-1 and TRBJ2-1; D is uncertain. The germline gives CDR1 SQVTM, CDR2 ANQGSEA. V was cut by 8 bases and J by 8 bases, with 13 bases left in between. The CDR3 runs 11 residues. CDR3 bases: TGCAGCTTAGGACCTCGAGATGAGCAGTTCTTC. Encoded protein: CSLGPRDEQFF.

The rearrangement uses TRBV19 and TRBJ1-4; D ambiguous. V shed 0 bases and J shed 5 bases, with 7 bases lying between them. Germline-derived CDR1 and CDR2 are LNHDA and SQIVND (reference sequence). The CDR3 has 14 residues. In nucleotides, the CDR3 is TGTGCCAGTAGTATAGATCGGCTAAATGAAAAACTGTTTTTT. Its protein is CASSIDRLNEKLFF.

Regarding this clonotype: The germline gene is not matched at one end of the junction; a read error may be the cause. The genes are TRBV5-1 and TRBJ1-2, with D unresolved. There are 15 residues in the CDR3. Germline CDR1 is SGHRS and CDR2 is YFSETQ. The CDR3 here is CAGSHLPRGDYGYTF. CDR3 nucleotides: TGCGCCGGCAGCCACCTCCCCCGGGGAGACTATGGCTACACCTTC.

This clonotype was picked up a small number of times. J is TRBJ2-3 and V is TRBV6-6; no clear D. The CDR3 has 12 amino acids. V shed 8 bases and J shed 3 bases, with 9 bases lying between them. Germline values: CDR1 MNHNY, CDR2 SVGAGI (reference sequence). The CDR3 DNA reads as TGTGCCAGCGCGAAGATGACAGATACGCAGTATTTT. Amino acids: CASAKMTDTQYF.

This clonotype was recorded at least ten times. The chain joins TRBV29-1 to TRBJ2-2; the D gene is possibly TRBD1 (5 bases). Trimming took 5 bases from V and 1 from J, leaving 8 bases between them. Germline V CDR1 and CDR2: SQVTM, ANQGSEA. The CDR3 consists of 13 residues. The CDR3 protein is CSVLRVNTGELFF. In DNA form, the CDR3 reads TGCAGCGTTCTCAGGGTGAACACCGGGGAGCTGTTTTTT.

A remark on this clonotype: A much larger clone differs from this one at a single base, so this may be a read error. V usage is TRBV4-1 and J usage is TRBJ2-7; 9 nucleotides match TRBD2. The germline CDR1 and CDR2 sequences are MGHRA and YSYEKL. This CDR3 is 17 amino acids long. The CDR3 protein is CTSSQDREDAGGDEQYF. The CDR3 DNA sequence: TGCACCAGCAGCCAAGATCGGGAGGACGCGGGAGGGGACGAGCAGTACTTC.

A remark on this clonotype: The junction and the germline gene differ at one end; a read error may be behind it. The chain recombines TRBV29-1 with TRBJ2-7, with D perhaps being TRBD1 or TRBD2 (6 bases each). This CDR3 comprises 14 residues. Germline assignment: CDR1 SQVTM and CDR2 ANQGSEA. The CDR3 nucleotides read TGCAGCGCCGGGGGCGTAAATCCCTCCTACGTGCAGTACTTC. Its translation: CSAGGVNPSYVQYF.

The sample holds a few counts of this clonotype. The CDR3 does not close with the conserved phenylalanine or tryptophan, likely indicating a read error. The chain joins TRBV11-3 to TRBJ2-1, with no clear D. Germline V CDR1 and CDR2: SGHNT, YENEEA. This CDR3 spans 12 amino acids. Trimming took off 5 bases at V and 7 bases at J, with 9 bases between the two ends. CDR3 nucleotide sequence: TGTGCCAGCAGCCCCCATAATAATGAGCAGTTCTTG. It encodes CASSPHNNEQFL.

To note about this clonotype: A read error may account for a junction end that differs from germline. This chain links TRBV9 with TRBJ2-7; 7 bases are a match to TRBD2. The CDR3 length is 14 residues. Germline lookup yields CDR1 SGDLS and CDR2 YYNGEE. CDR3 in amino acids: CASSVAAGVPEHYF. For the CDR3, the DNA is TGTGCCAGCAGCGTAGCTGCGGGAGTGCCCGAGCACTACTTC.

Turning to this clonotype: Mismatch with germline at one junction end may stem from a read error. Here the CDR3 DNA reads TGTGCCGGCAGTCATTCGGGACTTGGCAATGGCTACACCTTC. Its translation: CAGSHSGLGNGYTF. The V gene is TRBV11-1, the J gene TRBJ1-2; D is possibly TRBD1 (5 bases). Germline V gene data show CDR1 as SGHAT and CDR2 as FQDESV (reference sequence). This CDR3 is 14 amino acids long.

Comments on this clonotype: The junction and the germline gene differ at one end; a read error may be behind it. V gene TRBV6-2 or TRBV6-3 combines with J gene TRBJ2-2, with 7 bases aligning to TRBD1. Germline assignment: CDR1 MNHEY and CDR2 SVGEGT. CDR3 length equals 14 residues. The CDR3 is CASFDRDGTGELFF. For the CDR3, the DNA is TGTGCCAGCTTCGACAGGGACGGGACCGGGGAGCTGTTCTTT.

For this clonotype: The CDR3 end shows no conserved phenylalanine or tryptophan, and so a read error is likely. The chain links TRBV5-4 to TRBJ1-4; TRBD1 matches at 11 bases. This CDR3 has 16 amino acids. The junction had 9 bases not matched to a gene; V was cut back by 4 bases and J by 7 bases. The germline gives CDR1 SGHNT, CDR2 YYREEE (reference sequence). The DNA of the CDR3 is TGTGCCAGCAGCATAAGGGCGGGACAGGGGGGTGAAAAACTGTTTTTA. Protein sequence: CASSIRAGQGGEKLFL.

The rearrangement uses TRBV20-1 and TRBJ1-1; D ambiguous. V dropped 2 bases and J dropped 0 bases, with 13 bases sitting between them. In germline, CDR1 is DFQATT, CDR2 SNEGSKA (reference sequence). The CDR3 runs to 15 residues. The CDR3 bases are TGCAGTGCTAGAACCCCGCCGACCCTGAACACTGAAGCTTTCTTT. Encoded protein: CSARTPPTLNTEAFF.

As concerns this clonotype: It is likely a read error, because the conserved phenylalanine at the end of the CDR3 is missing. This chain connects TRBV6-6 to TRBJ1-3, with TRBD1 identical over 8 bases. V shed 7 bases and J 0 bases; nucleotides not matched to a gene: 5. There are 15 residues in the CDR3. Germline CDR1 reads MNHNY; CDR2 reads SVGAGI (reference sequence). In DNA form, the CDR3 reads TGTGCCAGCAAGGACAGGGACGGCTCTGGAAACACCATATATTAT. It translates to CASKDRDGSGNTIYY.

As regards this clonotype: With a much larger clone just one base away, this may be a read error. The rearrangement uses TRBV7-8 and TRBJ1-6; D remains ambiguous. This CDR3 is 14 amino acids long. Germline-derived CDR1 and CDR2 are SGHVS and FQNEAQ. Here the CDR3 DNA reads TGTGTCAGCAGCTTAGTAACATCCAATTCACCCCTCCACTTT. Amino acid sequence: CVSSLVTSNSPLHF. The entire variable domain, with the rest obtained from reference TRBV7-8 and TRBJ1-6, is as follows: GAGVSQSPRYKVAKRGQDVALRCDPISGHVSLFWYQQALGQGPEFLTYFQNEAQLDKSGLPSDRFFAERPEGSVSTLKIQRTQQEDSAVYLCVSSLVTSNSPLHFGNGTRLTVT.

This clonotype was detected ten times or more. The chain couples TRBV10-3 to TRBJ2-1; D gene ambiguous. V lost 5 bases, J lost 15 bases, and 20 bases lay in between. The CDR3 extends over 13 amino acids. Germline V gives CDR1 ENHRY, CDR2 SYGVKD. The CDR3 DNA sequence: TGTGCCATCAGTCCCAGCCCCGCTGGTGGGTCGTTCTTC. It specifies CAISPSPAGGSFF.

A few counts support this clonotype. This may be a read error, as it is one base from a much larger clone. The chain carries TRBV14 and TRBJ2-7; D unresolved. The germline V gene encodes CDR1 SGHDN and CDR2 FVKESK. The CDR3 spans 11 residues. The CDR3 is CASSRVGERYF. In DNA form, the CDR3 reads TGTGCCAGCAGCCGCGTTGGTGAGCGGTACTTC.

As concerns this clonotype: The conserved final phenylalanine or tryptophan is absent from the CDR3, which likely points to a read error. The chain is built from TRBV29-1 and TRBJ1-5; 11 bases fit TRBD1. The CDR3 totals 15 residues. The trim removed 4 bases at V and 7 bases at J, leaving 9 bases unmatched. Germline-derived CDR1 and CDR2 are SQVTM and ANQGSEA. The CDR3 region is CSVGTGGASSQPQHL. CDR3 bases: TGCAGCGTTGGGACAGGGGGCGCTTCCTCACAGCCCCAGCATCTT.

The count of this clonotype is one. A clone one base away is much larger, so this may be a read error. The V gene is TRBV20-1, the J gene TRBJ2-7; 10 nucleotides agree with TRBD2. The CDR3 totals 17 residues. Germline V gene data show CDR1 as DFQATT and CDR2 as SNEGSKA (reference sequence). V shed 1 base, J shed 7 bases, and the junction held 16 bases outside the gene matches. The CDR3 is CSARVAARLAGGGEQYF. DNA for the CDR3: TGCAGTGCTAGAGTTGCAGCAAGGTTAGCGGGAGGAGGGGAGCAGTACTTC.

Comment on this clonotype: Sequence at one end of the junction differs from germline and may be a read error. This chain uses TRBV6-2 or TRBV6-3 with TRBJ1-1; D is unclear. Germline V lookup: CDR1 MNHEY, CDR2 SVGEGT. The CDR3 has 13 residues. The CDR3 protein is CASRTNCPLDALF. Written as DNA, the CDR3 is TGTGCCAGCAGAACAAACTGTCCCCTGGATGCTTTATTT.

Comment on this clonotype: One junction end disagrees with the germline gene, perhaps due to a read error. The chain links TRBV7-2 to TRBJ1-1; TRBD1 matches 7 bases. The CDR3 runs 14 residues. Looked up from germline, CDR1 is SGHTA and CDR2 is FQGNSA. For the CDR3, the DNA is TGTGCCAGCAGCTTACATCAGGGGGTGAATGAAGCTTTCTTC. Residues: CASSLHQGVNEAFF.

Of note for this clonotype: This may be a read error: a much more frequent sequence differs by one nucleotide. The chain carries TRBV28 and TRBJ2-3, with no clear D. Germline loops: CDR1 MDHEN, CDR2 SYDVKM. CDR3 size: 12 residues. The CDR3: CVSNQDGRTQYF. The CDR3 DNA is TGTGTCAGCAACCAGGACGGACGTACGCAGTATTTT.